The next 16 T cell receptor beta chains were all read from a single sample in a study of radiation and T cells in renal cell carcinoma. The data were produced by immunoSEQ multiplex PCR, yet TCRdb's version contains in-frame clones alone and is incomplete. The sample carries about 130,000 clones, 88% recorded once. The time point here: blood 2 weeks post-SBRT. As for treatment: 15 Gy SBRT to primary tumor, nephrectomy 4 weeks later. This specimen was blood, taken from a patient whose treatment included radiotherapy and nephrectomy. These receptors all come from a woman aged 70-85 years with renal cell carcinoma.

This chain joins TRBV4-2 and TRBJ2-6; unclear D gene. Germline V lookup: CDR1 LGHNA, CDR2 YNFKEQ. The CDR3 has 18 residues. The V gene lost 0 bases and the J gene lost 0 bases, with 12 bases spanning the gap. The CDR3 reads CASSQEPLRLSGANVLTF. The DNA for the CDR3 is TGTGCCAGCAGCCAAGAACCCCTACGGCTCTCTGGGGCCAACGTCCTGACTTTC.

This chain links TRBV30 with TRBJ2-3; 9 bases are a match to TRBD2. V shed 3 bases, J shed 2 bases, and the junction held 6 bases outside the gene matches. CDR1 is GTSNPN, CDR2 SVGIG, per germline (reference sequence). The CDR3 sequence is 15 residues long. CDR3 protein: CAWRPRGGATDTQYF. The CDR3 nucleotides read TGTGCCTGGAGGCCTCGCGGGGGGGCCACAGATACGCAGTATTTT.

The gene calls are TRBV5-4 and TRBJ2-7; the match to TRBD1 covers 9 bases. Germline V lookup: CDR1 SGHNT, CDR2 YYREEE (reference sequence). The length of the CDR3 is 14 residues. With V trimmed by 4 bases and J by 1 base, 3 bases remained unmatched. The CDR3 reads CASSVDRGSYEQYF. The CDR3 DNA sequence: TGTGCCAGCAGCGTGGACAGGGGTTCCTACGAGCAGTACTTC. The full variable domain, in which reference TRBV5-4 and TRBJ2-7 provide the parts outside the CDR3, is ETGVTQSPTHLIKTRGQQVTLRCSSQSGHNTVSWYQQALGQGPQFIFQYYREEENGRGNFPPRFSGLQFPNYSSELNVNALELDDSALYLCASSVDRGSYEQYFGPGTRLTVT.

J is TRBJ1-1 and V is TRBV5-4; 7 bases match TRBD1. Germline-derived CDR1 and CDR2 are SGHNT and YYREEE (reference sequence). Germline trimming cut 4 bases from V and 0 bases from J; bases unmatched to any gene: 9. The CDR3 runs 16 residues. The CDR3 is CASSPTGDRMNTEAFF. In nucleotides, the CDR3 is TGTGCCAGCAGCCCTACAGGGGACAGAATGAACACTGAAGCTTTCTTT. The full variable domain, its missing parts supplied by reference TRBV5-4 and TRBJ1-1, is ETGVTQSPTHLIKTRGQQVTLRCSSQSGHNTVSWYQQALGQGPQFIFQYYREEENGRGNFPPRFSGLQFPNYSSELNVNALELDDSALYLCASSPTGDRMNTEAFFGQGTRLTVV.

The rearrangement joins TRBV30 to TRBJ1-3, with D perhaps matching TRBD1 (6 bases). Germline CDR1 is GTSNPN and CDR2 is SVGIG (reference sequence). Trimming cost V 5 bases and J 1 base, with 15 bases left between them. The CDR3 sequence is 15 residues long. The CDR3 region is CAWLPRGGSGNTIYF. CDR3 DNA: TGTGCCTGGCTGCCCAGGGGAGGATCTGGAAACACCATATATTTT.

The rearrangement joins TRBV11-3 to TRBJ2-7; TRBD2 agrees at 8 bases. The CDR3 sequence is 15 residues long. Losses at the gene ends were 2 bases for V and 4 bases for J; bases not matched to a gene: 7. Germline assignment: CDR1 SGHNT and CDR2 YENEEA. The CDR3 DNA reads TGTGCCAGCAGCTTACCAAGCGGGGGAACTTACGAGCAGTACTTC. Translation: CASSLPSGGTYEQYF.

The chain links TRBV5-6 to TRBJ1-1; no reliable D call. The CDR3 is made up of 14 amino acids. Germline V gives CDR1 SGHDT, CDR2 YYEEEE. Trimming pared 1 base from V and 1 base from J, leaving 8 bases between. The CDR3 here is CASSLSRRNTEAFF. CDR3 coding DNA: TGTGCCAGCAGCTTGAGCAGGAGGAACACTGAAGCTTTCTTT.

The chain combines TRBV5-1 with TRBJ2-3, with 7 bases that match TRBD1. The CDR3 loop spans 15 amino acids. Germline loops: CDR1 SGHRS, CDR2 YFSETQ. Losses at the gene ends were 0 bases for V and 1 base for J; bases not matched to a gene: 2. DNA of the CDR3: TGCGCCAGCAGCTTGGATGGGACAGGCACAGATACGCAGTATTTT. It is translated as CASSLDGTGTDTQYF. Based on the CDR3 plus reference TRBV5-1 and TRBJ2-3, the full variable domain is KAGVTQTPRYLIKTRGQQVTLSCSPISGHRSVSWYQQTPGQGLQFLFEYFSETQRNKGNFPGRFSGRQFSNSRSEMNVSTLELGDSALYLCASSLDGTGTDTQYFGPGTRLTVL.

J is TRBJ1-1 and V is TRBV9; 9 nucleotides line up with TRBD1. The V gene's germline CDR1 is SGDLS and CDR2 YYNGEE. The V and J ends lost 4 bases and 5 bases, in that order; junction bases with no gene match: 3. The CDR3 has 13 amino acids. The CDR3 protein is CASSPTGGTEAFF. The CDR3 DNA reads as TGTGCCAGCAGCCCGACAGGGGGTACTGAAGCTTTCTTT.

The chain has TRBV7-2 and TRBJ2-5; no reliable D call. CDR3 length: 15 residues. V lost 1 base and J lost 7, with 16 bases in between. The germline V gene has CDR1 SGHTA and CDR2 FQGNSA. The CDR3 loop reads CASSLVPGLGGTQYF. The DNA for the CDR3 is TGTGCCAGCAGCTTAGTGCCCGGTCTAGGTGGGACCCAGTACTTC.

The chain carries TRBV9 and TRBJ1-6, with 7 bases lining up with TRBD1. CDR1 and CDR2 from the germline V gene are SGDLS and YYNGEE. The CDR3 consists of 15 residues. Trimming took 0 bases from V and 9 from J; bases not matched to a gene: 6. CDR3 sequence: CASSVEGQHGSPLHF. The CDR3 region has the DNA TGTGCCAGCAGCGTAGAGGGACAGCATGGTTCACCCCTCCACTTT. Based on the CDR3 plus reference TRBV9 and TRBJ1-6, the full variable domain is DSGVTQTPKHLITATGQRVTLRCSPRSGDLSVYWYQQSLDQGLQFLIQYYNGEERAKGNILERFSAQQFPDLHSELNLSSLELGDSALYFCASSVEGQHGSPLHFGNGTRLTVT.

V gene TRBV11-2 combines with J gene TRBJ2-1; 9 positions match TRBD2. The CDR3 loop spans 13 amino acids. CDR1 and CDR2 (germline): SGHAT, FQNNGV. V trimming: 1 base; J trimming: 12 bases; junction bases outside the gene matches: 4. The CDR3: CASSLGAGGRQFF. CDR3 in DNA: TGTGCCAGCAGCTTAGGAGCGGGGGGTAGGCAGTTCTTC.

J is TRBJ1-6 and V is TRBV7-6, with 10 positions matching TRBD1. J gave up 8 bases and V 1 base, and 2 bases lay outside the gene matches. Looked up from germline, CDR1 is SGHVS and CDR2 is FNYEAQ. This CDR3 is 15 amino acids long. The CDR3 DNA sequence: TGTGCCAGCAGCTTAGTGGGGACAGGGGATTCACCCCTCCACTTT. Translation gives CASSLVGTGDSPLHF. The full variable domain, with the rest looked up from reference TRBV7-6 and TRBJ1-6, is GAGVSQSPRYKVTKRGQDVALRCDPISGHVSLYWYRQALGQGPEFLTYFNYEAQQDKSGLPNDRFSAERPEGSISTLTIQRTEQRDSAMYRCASSLVGTGDSPLHFGNGTRLTVT.

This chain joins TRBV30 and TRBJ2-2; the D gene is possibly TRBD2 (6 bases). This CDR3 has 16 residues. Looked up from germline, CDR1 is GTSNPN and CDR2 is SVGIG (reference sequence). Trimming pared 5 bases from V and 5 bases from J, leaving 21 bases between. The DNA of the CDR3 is TGTGCCTGGCACCGGGGGAAAGTACCGTGGACCGGGGAGCTGTTTTTT. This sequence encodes CAWHRGKVPWTGELFF.

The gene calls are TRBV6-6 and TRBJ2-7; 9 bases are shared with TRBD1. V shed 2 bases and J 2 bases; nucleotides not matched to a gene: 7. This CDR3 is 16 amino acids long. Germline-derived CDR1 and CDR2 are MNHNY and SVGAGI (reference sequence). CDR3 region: CASSYLRQGVTYEQYF. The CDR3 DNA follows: TGTGCCAGCAGTTACCTCCGACAGGGGGTGACCTACGAGCAGTACTTC.

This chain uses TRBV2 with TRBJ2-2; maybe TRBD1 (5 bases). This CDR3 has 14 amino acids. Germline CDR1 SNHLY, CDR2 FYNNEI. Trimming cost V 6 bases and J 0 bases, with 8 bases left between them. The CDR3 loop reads CASREQANTGELFF. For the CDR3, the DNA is TGTGCCAGCAGGGAACAGGCGAACACCGGGGAGCTGTTTTTT.